This T cell receptor (beta chain) came from a study of graft-versus-host responses after intestinal transplantation. Germline CDR1 and CDR2: LNHNV and YYDKDF (reference sequence). There are 13 residues in the CDR3. Trimming left V 5 bases short and J 0 bases short, with 5 bases between. As to this clone: No antigen is known for it.

TCRdb keeps only in-frame clones here, not all; method: immunoSEQ multiplex PCR. The data hold approximately 25,000 clones, with around 80% observed a single time. J is TRBJ2-1 and V is TRBV15, with no clear D. The source material was unstimulated CD8+ T cells sorted from spleen or lymph node cells, sampled before transplant. The receptor was derived from a human donor who was the organ donor for an intestinal transplant. The CDR3, as DNA: TGTGCCACCAGCCATAGCTCCTACAATGAGCAGTTCTTC. Residues: CATSHSSYNEQFF.